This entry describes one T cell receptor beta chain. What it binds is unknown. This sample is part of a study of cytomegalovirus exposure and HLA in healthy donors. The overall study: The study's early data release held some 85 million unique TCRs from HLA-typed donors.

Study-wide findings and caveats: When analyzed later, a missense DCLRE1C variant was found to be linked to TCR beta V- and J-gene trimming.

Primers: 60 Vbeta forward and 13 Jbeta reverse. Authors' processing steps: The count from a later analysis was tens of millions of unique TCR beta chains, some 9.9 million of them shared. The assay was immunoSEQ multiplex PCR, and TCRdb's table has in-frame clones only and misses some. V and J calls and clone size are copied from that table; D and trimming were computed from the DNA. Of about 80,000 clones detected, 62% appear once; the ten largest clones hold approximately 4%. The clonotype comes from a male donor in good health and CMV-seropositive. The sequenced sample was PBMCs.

The CDR3 sequence: CASSWLLADTQYF. The CDR3 coding sequence is TGTGCCAGCAGCTGGCTACTAGCGGATACGCAGTATTTT. The rearrangement joins TRBV5-6 to TRBJ2-3; 7 nucleotides line up with TRBD2. The CDR3 spans 13 residues. Germline trimming cut 3 bases from V and 6 bases from J; bases unmatched to any gene: 4. In germline, CDR1 is SGHDT, CDR2 YYEEEE.